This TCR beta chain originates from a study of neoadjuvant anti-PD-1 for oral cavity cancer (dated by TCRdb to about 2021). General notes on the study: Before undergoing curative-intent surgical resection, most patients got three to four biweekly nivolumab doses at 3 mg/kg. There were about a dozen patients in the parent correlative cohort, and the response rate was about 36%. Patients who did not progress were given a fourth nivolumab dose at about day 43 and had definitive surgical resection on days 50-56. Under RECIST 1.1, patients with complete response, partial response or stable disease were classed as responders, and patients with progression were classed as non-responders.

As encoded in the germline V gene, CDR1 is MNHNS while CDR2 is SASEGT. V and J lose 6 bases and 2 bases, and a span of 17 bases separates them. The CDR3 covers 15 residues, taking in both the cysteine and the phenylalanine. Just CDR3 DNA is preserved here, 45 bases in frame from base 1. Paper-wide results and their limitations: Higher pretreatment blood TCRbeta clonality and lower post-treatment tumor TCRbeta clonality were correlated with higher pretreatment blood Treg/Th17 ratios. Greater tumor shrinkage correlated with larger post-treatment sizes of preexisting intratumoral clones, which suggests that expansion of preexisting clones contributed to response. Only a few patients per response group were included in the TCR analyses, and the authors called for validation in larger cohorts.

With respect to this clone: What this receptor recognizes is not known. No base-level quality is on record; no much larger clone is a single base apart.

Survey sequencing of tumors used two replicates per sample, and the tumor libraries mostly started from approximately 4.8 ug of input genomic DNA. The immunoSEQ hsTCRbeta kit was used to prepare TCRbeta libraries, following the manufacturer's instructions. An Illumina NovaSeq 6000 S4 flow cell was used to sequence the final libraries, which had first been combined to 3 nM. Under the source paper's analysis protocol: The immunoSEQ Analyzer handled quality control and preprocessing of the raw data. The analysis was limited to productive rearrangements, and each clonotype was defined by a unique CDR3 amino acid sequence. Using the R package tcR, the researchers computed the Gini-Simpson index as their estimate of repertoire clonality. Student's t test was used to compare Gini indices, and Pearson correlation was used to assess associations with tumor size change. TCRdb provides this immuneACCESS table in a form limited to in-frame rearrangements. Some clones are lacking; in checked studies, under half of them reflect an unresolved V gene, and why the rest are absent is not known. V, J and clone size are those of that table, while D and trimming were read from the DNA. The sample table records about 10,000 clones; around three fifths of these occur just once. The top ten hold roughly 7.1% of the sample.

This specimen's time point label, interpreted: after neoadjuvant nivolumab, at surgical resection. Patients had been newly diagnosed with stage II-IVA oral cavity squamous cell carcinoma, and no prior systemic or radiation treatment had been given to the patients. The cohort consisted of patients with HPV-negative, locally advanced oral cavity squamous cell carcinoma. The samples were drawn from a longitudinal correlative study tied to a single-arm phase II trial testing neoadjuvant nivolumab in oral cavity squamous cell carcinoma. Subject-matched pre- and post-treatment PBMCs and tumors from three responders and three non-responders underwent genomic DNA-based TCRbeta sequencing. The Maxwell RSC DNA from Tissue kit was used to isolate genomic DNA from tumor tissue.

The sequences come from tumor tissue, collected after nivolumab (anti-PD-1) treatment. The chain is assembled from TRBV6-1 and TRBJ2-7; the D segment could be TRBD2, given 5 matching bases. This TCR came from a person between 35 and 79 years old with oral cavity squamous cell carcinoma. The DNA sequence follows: TGTGCCAGCAGCCAGGAGAGGGTTCCGACCTACGAGCAGTACTTC. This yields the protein CASSQERVPTYEQYF.